This T cell receptor (beta chain) was obtained from a study of control samples from healthy donors and cancer patients. Trimming cost V 5 bases and J 3 bases, with 14 bases left between them. Germline CDR1 is SGHVS and CDR2 is FQNEAQ. This CDR3 is 14 amino acids long. This clone was recorded once. Produced via immunoSEQ multiplex PCR; TCRdb's table is partial and in-frame only. The sample contains roughly 200,000 clones, approximately 90% of which appear only once. The clonotype comes from a man aged 25 to 40 in good health. The rearrangement joins TRBV7-8 to TRBJ2-7; D remains ambiguous. Specimen: blood. The CDR3 spells CASSPRQNSYEQYF. CDR3 bases: TGTGCCAGCAGCCCCCGCCAGAACAGCTACGAGCAGTACTTC. Filled out from reference TRBV7-8 and TRBJ2-7, the complete variable domain reads GAGVSQSPRYKVAKRGQDVALRCDPISGHVSLFWYQQALGQGPEFLTYFQNEAQLDKSGLPSDRFFAERPEGSVSTLKIQRTQQEDSAVYLCASSPRQNSYEQYFGPGTRLTVT.